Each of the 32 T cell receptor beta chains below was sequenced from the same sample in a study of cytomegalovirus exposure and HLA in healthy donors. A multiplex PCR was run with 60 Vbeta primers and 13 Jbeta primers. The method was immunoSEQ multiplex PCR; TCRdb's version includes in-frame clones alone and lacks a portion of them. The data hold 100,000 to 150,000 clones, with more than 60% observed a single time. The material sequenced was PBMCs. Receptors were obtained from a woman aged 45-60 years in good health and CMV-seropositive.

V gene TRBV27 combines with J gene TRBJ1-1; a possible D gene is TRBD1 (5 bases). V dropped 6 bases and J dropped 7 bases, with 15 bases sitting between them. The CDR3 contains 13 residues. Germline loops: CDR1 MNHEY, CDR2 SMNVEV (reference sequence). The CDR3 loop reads CASRGPFGFEAFF. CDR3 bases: TGTGCCAGCAGGGGGCCTTTCGGGTTTGAAGCTTTCTTT.

CDR3 amino acids: CASSLSTPTEAFF. The DNA of the CDR3 is TGTGCCAGCAGTTTATCGACTCCGACTGAAGCTTTCTTT. V is TRBV27 and J is TRBJ1-1; no reliable D call. Germline V lookup: CDR1 MNHEY, CDR2 SMNVEV (reference sequence). The CDR3 has 13 amino acids. Trimming took 0 bases from V and 5 from J, leaving 7 bases between them.

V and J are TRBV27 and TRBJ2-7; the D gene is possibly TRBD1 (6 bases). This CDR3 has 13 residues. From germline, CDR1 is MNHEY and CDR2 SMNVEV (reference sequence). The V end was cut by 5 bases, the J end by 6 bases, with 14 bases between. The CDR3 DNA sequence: TGTGCCAGCAGTGTCTTCAGGGGTGGCGAGCAGTACTTC. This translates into CASSVFRGGEQYF.

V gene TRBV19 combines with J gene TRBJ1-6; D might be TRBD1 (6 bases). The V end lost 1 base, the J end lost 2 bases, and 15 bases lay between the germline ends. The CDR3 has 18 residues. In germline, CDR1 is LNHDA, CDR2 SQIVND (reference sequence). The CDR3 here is CASSIAPGGPTYNSPLHF. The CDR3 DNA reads TGTGCCAGTAGTATAGCCCCGGGGGGGCCGACCTATAATTCACCCCTCCACTTT.

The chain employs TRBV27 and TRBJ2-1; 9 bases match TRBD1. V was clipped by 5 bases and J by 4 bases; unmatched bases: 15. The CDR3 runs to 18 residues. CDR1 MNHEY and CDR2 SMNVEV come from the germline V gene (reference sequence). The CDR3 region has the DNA TGTGCCAGCAGTATCCGTCCCGGGACAGGGACGGTTTACAATGAGCAGTTCTTC. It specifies CASSIRPGTGTVYNEQFF.

The DNA for the CDR3 is TGTGCCAGCAGCTTACACAACCGGGACGAGCAGTACTTC. This gives the protein CASSLHNRDEQYF. This chain joins TRBV7-2 and TRBJ2-7, with unresolved D. In germline, CDR1 is SGHTA, CDR2 FQGNSA. V lost 2 bases and J 5 bases, leaving 10 bases between the germline ends. The CDR3 is 13 residues long.

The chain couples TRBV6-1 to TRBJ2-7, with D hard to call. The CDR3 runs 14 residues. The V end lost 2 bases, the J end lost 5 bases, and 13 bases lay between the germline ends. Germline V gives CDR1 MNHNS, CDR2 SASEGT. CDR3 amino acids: CASSEMPGMDEQYF. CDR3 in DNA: TGTGCCAGCAGTGAAATGCCAGGAATGGACGAGCAGTACTTC.

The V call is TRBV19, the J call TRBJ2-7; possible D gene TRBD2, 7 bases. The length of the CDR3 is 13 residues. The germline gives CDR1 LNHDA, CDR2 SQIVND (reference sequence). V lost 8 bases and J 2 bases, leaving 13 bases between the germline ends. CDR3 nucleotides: TGTGCCAGTGGGGCGGGGGCCACCTACGAGCAGTACTTC. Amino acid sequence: CASGAGATYEQYF.

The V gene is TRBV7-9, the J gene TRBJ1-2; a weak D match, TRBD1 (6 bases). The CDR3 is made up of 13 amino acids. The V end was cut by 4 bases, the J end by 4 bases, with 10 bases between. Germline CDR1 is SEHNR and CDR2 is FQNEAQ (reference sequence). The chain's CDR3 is CASSYDRFYGYTF. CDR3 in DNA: TGTGCCAGCAGCTACGACAGGTTCTATGGCTACACCTTC.

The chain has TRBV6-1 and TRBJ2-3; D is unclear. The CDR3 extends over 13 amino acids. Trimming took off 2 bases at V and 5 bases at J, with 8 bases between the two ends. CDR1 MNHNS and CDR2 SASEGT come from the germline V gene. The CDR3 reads CASSEIRIDTQYF. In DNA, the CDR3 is TGTGCCAGCAGTGAAATCAGAATAGATACGCAGTATTTT.

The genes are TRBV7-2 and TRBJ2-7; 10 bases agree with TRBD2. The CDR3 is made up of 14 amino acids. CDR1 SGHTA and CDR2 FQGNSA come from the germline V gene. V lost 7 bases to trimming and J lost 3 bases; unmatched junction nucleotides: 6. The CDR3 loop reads CASTLIAGGYEQYF. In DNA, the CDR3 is TGTGCCAGCACCCTCATAGCGGGAGGCTACGAGCAGTACTTC.

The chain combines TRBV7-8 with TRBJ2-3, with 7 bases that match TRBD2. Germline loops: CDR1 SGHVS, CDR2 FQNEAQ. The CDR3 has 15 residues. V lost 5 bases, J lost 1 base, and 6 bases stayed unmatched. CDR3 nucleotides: TGTGCCAGCAGCCCAATCCGGGAGGGCACAGATACGCAGTATTTT. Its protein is CASSPIREGTDTQYF.

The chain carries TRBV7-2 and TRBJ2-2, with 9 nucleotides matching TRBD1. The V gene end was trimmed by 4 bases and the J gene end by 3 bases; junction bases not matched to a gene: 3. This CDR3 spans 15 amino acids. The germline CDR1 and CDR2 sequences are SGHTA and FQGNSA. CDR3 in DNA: TGTGCCAGCAGCTCAGGGACAGGGTACACCGGGGAGCTGTTTTTT. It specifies CASSSGTGYTGELFF.

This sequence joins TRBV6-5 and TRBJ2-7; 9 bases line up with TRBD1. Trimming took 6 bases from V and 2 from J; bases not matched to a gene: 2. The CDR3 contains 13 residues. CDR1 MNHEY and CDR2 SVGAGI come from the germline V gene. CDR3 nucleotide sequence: TGTGCCAGCAGACAGGGGGCCCCCTACGAGCAGTACTTC. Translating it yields CASRQGAPYEQYF.

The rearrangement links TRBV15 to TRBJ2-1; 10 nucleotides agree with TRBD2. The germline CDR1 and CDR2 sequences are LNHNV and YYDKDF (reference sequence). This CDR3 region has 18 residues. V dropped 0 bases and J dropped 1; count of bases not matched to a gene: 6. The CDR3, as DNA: TGTGCCACCAGCAGAGACCCTAGCGGGGGCACTTCCTACAATGAGCAGTTCTTC. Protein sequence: CATSRDPSGGTSYNEQFF.

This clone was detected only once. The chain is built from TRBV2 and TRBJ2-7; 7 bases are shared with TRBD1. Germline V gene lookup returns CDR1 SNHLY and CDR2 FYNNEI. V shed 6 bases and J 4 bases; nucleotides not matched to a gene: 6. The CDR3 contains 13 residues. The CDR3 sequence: CASSGTVTYEQYF. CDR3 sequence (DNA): TGTGCCAGCAGCGGGACAGTTACTTACGAGCAGTACTTC.

CDR3 in amino acids: CASSLEGLESTQYF. The CDR3 DNA reads as TGCGCCAGCAGCTTGGAGGGACTAGAGTCGACGCAGTATTTT. The chain carries TRBV5-1 and TRBJ2-3; 8 bases are a match to TRBD2. V dropped 0 bases and J dropped 9; count of bases not matched to a gene: 6. CDR1 is SGHRS, CDR2 YFSETQ, per germline. CDR3 length: 14 amino acids.

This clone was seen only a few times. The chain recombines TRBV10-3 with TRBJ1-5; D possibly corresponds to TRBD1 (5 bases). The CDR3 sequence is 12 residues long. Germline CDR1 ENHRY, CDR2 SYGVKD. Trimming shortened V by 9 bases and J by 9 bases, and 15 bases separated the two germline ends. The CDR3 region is CAICAGTGPQHF. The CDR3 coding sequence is TGTGCCATTTGCGCGGGGACTGGGCCCCAGCATTTT.

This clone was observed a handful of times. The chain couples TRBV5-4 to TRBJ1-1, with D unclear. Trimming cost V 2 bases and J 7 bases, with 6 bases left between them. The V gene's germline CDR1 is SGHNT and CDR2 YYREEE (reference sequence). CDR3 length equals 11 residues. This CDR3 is CASSFGREAFF. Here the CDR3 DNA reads TGTGCCAGCAGCTTCGGTCGTGAAGCTTTCTTT. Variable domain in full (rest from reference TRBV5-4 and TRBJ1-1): ETGVTQSPTHLIKTRGQQVTLRCSSQSGHNTVSWYQQALGQGPQFIFQYYREEENGRGNFPPRFSGLQFPNYSSELNVNALELDDSALYLCASSFGREAFFGQGTRLTVV.

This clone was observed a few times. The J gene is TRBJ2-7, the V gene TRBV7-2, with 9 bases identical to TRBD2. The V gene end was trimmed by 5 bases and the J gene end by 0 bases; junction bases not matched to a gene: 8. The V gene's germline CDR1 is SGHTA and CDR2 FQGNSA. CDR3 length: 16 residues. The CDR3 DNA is TGTGCCAGCAGCCGGCGCGGACTAGCGTCCTCCTACGAGCAGTACTTC. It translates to CASSRRGLASSYEQYF.

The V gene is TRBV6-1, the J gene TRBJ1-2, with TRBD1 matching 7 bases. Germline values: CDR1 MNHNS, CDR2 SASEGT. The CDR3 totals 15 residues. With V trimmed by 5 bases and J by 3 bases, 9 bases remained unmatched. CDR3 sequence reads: CASSQPTGKDYGYTF. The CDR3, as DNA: TGTGCCAGCAGTCAACCGACAGGGAAGGACTATGGCTACACCTTC.

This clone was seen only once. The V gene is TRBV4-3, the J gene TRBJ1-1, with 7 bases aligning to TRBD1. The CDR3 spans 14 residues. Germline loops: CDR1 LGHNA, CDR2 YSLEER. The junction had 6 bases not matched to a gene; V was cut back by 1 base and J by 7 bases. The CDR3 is CASSQVRDSHEAFF. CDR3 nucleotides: TGCGCCAGCAGCCAAGTTAGGGACAGCCATGAAGCTTTCTTT.

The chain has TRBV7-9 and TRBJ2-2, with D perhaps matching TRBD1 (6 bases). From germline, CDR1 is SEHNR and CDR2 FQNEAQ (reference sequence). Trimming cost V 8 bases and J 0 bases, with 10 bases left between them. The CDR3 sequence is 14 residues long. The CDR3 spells CASQAGANTGELFF. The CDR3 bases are TGTGCCAGCCAGGCAGGGGCGAACACCGGGGAGCTGTTTTTT.

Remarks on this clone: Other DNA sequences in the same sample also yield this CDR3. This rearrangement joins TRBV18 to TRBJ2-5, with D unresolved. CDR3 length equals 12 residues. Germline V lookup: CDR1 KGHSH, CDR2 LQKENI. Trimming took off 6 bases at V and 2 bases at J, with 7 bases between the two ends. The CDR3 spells CASSPNQETQYF. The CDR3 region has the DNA TGTGCCAGCTCCCCTAATCAAGAGACCCAGTACTTC.

The CDR3 protein is CASSQQAGWRESWETQYF. The CDR3 DNA follows: TGCGCCAGCAGCCAACAAGCGGGTTGGCGGGAATCTTGGGAGACCCAGTACTTC. The J gene is TRBJ2-5, the V gene TRBV5-1; D may be TRBD2 (6 bases). The CDR3 is made up of 18 amino acids. V was clipped by 4 bases and J by 5 bases, with 27 bases between them. Looked up from germline, CDR1 is SGHRS and CDR2 is YFSETQ. The complete variable domain, with remaining parts taken from reference TRBV5-1 and TRBJ2-5, reads KAGVTQTPRYLIKTRGQQVTLSCSPISGHRSVSWYQQTPGQGLQFLFEYFSETQRNKGNFPGRFSGRQFSNSRSEMNVSTLELGDSALYLCASSQQAGWRESWETQYFGPGTRLLVL.

CDR3 protein: CASSEAAGGPWNEQFF. In DNA form, the CDR3 reads TGTGCCAGCAGTGAAGCGGCGGGAGGGCCCTGGAATGAGCAGTTCTTC. This chain uses TRBV6-1 with TRBJ2-1, with TRBD2 identical over 9 bases. The CDR3 runs 16 residues. V lost 0 bases and J lost 7; bases outside the gene matches: 7. Germline values: CDR1 MNHNS, CDR2 SASEGT.

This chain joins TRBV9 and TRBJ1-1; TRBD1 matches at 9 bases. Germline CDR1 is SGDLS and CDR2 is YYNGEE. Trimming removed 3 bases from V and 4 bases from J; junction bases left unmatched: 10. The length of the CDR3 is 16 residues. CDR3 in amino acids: CASSAMYRGQGTEAFF. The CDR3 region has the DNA TGTGCCAGCAGCGCTATGTACAGGGGGCAGGGCACTGAAGCTTTCTTT.

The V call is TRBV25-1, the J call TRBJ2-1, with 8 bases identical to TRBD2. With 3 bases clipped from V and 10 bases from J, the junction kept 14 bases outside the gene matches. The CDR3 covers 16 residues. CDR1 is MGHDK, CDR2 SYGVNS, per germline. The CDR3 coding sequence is TGTGCCAGCAGTGACCTAGGGAGCGGGAGTTTAAAAGAGCAGTTCTTC. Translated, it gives CASSDLGSGSLKEQFF. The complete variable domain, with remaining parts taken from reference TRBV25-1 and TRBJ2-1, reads EADIYQTPRYLVIGTGKKITLECSQTMGHDKMYWYQQDPGMELHLIHYSYGVNSTEKGDLSSESTVSRIRTEHFPLTLESARPSHTSQYLCASSDLGSGSLKEQFFGPGTRLTVL.

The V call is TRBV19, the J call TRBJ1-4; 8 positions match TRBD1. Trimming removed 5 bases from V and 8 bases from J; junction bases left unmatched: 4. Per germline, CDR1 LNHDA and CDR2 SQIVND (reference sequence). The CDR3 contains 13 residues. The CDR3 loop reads CASSPQGAEKLFF. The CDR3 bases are TGTGCCAGTAGTCCCCAGGGGGCCGAAAAACTGTTTTTT.

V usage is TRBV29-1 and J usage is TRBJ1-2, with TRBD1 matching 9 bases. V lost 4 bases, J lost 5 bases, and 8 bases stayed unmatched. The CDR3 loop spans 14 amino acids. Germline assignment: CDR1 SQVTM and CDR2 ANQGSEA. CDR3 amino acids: CSVGVDRGSYGYTF. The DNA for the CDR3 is TGCAGCGTTGGGGTGGACAGGGGAAGTTATGGCTACACCTTC.

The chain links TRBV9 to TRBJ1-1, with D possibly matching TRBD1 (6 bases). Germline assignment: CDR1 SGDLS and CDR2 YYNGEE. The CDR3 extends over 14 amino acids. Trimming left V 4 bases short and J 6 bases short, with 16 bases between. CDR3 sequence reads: CASSPQTGSAEAFF. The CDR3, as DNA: TGTGCCAGCAGCCCCCAGACAGGATCCGCTGAAGCTTTCTTT.

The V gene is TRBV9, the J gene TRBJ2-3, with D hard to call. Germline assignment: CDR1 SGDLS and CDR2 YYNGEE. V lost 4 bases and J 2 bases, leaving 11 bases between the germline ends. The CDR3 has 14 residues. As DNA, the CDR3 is TGTGCCAGCAGCCCCTCCCCCTCCACAGATACGCAGTATTTT. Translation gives CASSPSPSTDTQYF.